This T cell receptor beta chain emerged from a study of T cell responses to AZD1222 COVID-19 vaccine. Comments on this clone: Its antigen is as yet unknown.

J gave up 0 bases and V 3 bases, and 12 bases lay outside the gene matches. The V gene's germline CDR1 is SGHRS and CDR2 YFSETQ. The CDR3 consists of 18 residues. TCRdb's table, derived via immunoSEQ multiplex PCR, lists solely in-frame clones and lacks some. There are under 200,000 clones in the sample; about 90% occur only once, and approximately 1.2% lies in the top ten. Study-wide findings and caveats: It was only after the peak T cell response that any repertoires were sampled.

The rearrangement joins TRBV5-1 to TRBJ1-3; TRBD1 aligns across 7 bases. Sequences were derived from peripheral blood, sampled 28 days after the second AZD1222 dose. This TCR derives from an adult who received the AZD1222 COVID-19 vaccine. As DNA, the CDR3 is TGCGCCAGCAGCTGGGCCCCTGACAGGGCATTCTCTGGAAACACCATATATTTT. As protein: CASSWAPDRAFSGNTIYF.